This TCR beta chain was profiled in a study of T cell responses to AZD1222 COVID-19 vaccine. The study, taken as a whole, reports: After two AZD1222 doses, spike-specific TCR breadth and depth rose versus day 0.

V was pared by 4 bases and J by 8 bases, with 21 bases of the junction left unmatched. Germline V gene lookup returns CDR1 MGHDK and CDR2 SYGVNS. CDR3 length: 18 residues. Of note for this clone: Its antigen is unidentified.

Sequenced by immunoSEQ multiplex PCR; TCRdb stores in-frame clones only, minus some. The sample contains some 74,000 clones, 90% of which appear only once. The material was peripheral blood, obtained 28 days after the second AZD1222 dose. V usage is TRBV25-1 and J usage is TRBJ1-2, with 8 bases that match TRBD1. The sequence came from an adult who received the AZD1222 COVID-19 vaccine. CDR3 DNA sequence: TGTGCCAGCAGTGCAATCGCACCTGGACAGGGCGCCACGGGGGGCTACACCTTC. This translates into CASSAIAPGQGATGGYTF.